One sample yielded the 21 T cell receptor beta chains listed below, sequenced in a study of blood T cell repertoires in COVID-19. Profiling relied on immunoSEQ multiplex PCR, and the TCRdb table lists in-frame clones only, not all of them. The sample consists of 70,000 to 80,000 clones, 83% of them appearing once. Sample: peripheral blood. The receptor set was obtained from a man at least 80 years old with acute or convalescent COVID-19.

This clone was observed a handful of times. The CDR3 spells CASSPLQGGRSNTEAFF. CDR3 coding DNA: TGTGCCAGCTCACCTTTACAGGGAGGGCGATCGAACACTGAAGCTTTCTTT. V usage is TRBV18 and J usage is TRBJ1-1; a weak D match, TRBD1 (6 bases). The length of the CDR3 is 17 residues. The V gene's germline CDR1 is KGHSH and CDR2 LQKENI. V gave up 3 bases and J gave up 1 base, with 18 bases separating them. Full variable domain (missing parts from reference TRBV18 and TRBJ1-1): NAGVMQNPRHLVRRRGQEARLRCSPMKGHSHVYWYRQLPEEGLKFMVYLQKENIIDESGMPKERFSAEFPKEGPSILRIQQVVRGDSAAYFCASSPLQGGRSNTEAFFGQGTRLTVV.

In nucleotides, the CDR3 is TGTGCCAGCAGTTTCTCGGGTGCCTACGAGCAGTACTTC. Protein sequence: CASSFSGAYEQYF. This chain links TRBV27 with TRBJ2-7; no firm D call. From germline, CDR1 is MNHEY and CDR2 SMNVEV (reference sequence). V was clipped by 3 bases and J by 2 bases, with 8 bases between them. This CDR3 has 13 amino acids.

In its sample, this clone was seen a few times. The chain couples TRBV2 to TRBJ2-5; TRBD2 matches 10 bases. The V segment lost 4 bases and the J segment 1 base; nucleotides outside the gene matches: 3. CDR3 size: 15 residues. Looked up from germline, CDR1 is SNHLY and CDR2 is FYNNEI. The CDR3 DNA reads as TGTGCCAGCAGTGTGCAGCGGGGGGGCCAAGAGACCCAGTACTTC. The encoded protein is CASSVQRGGQETQYF.

The chain employs TRBV6-5 and TRBJ2-7; 8 bases are a match to TRBD1. The CDR3 is 15 amino acids. The germline V gene encodes CDR1 MNHEY and CDR2 SVGAGI. Trimming at V came to 3 bases and at J to 5 bases, leaving 9 bases not matched to a gene. CDR3 sequence (DNA): TGTGCCAGCAGTTATACTTATCAGGGGGCCGACGAGCAGTACTTC. Its protein product is CASSYTYQGADEQYF.

This chain joins TRBV28 and TRBJ2-7; possibly TRBD1 for D (6 bases). This CDR3 comprises 15 residues. CDR1 MDHEN and CDR2 SYDVKM come from the germline V gene. V was trimmed by 6 bases and J by 0 bases, leaving 15 bases between them. CDR3 sequence (DNA): TGTGCCAGCAGCCTCGGGACACCGCTCTCCTACGAGCAGTACTTC. Translating it yields CASSLGTPLSYEQYF.

V and J are TRBV5-1 and TRBJ1-1; D gene ambiguous. Trimming left V 4 bases short and J 4 bases short, with 14 bases between. The CDR3 spans 14 residues. Per the germline V gene, CDR1 is SGHRS and CDR2 is YFSETQ. CDR3 DNA sequence: TGCGCCAGCAGCCCTACCGGGATTATCACTGAAGCTTTCTTT. It codes for CASSPTGIITEAFF.

The chain couples TRBV2 to TRBJ1-6; 7 bases align to TRBD1. V lost 6 bases, J lost 7 bases, and 15 bases stayed unmatched. Per the germline V gene, CDR1 is SNHLY and CDR2 is FYNNEI. The CDR3 is 17 residues long. The CDR3 bases are TGTGCCAGCAGGCCAGGAACCGCAGGGGGTTTCAATTCACCCCTCCACTTT. As protein: CASRPGTAGGFNSPLHF. Based on the CDR3 plus reference TRBV2 and TRBJ1-6, the full variable domain is EPEVTQTPSHQVTQMGQEVILRCVPISNHLYFYWYRQILGQKVEFLVSFYNNEISEKSEIFDDQFSVERPDGSNFTLKIRSTKLEDSAMYFCASRPGTAGGFNSPLHFGNGTRLTVT.

The J gene is TRBJ1-2, the V gene TRBV10-1; the D gene is possibly TRBD1 (6 bases). Germline V gives CDR1 WNHNN, CDR2 SYGVQD (reference sequence). The ends were cut back, 6 bases at V and 4 bases at J, with 18 bases in the middle. This CDR3 spans 15 amino acids. The CDR3 sequence: CASSANRAPLYGYTF. The DNA for the CDR3 is TGCGCCAGCAGCGCAAACAGGGCCCCCCTCTATGGCTACACCTTC.

The chain has TRBV5-1 and TRBJ2-1; tentatively, D is TRBD2 (6 bases). The CDR3 covers 14 residues. The germline V gene has CDR1 SGHRS and CDR2 YFSETQ. Trimming removed 4 bases at V and 6 bases at J, with 14 bases between. CDR3 protein: CASSETVTSNEQFF. CDR3 sequence (DNA): TGCGCCAGCAGCGAAACGGTGACTAGCAATGAGCAGTTCTTC.

This chain uses TRBV12-2 with TRBJ2-1; the D call in the table, TRBD1, was not verified against the DNA. TRBV12-2 is designated a pseudogene. The CDR3 spans 17 residues. The CDR3 nucleotides read TGTGCAAGTCGCTCAGCCGGGACAGGGATAGACTACAATGAGCAGTTCTTC. Protein product: CASRSAGTGIDYNEQFF.

The genes are TRBV5-1 and TRBJ1-5; D is possibly TRBD1 (6 bases). CDR1 is SGHRS and CDR2 is YFSETQ in the germline V gene. The CDR3 is made up of 13 amino acids. V lost 4 bases and J 6 bases, leaving 11 bases between the germline ends. The CDR3 nucleotides are TGCGCCAGCAGCCCAGGGGAGTTTCAGCCCCAGCATTTT. This codes for CASSPGEFQPQHF.

This rearrangement joins TRBV9 to TRBJ1-4; 7 bases are shared with TRBD1. V lost 4 bases and J lost 8; bases outside the gene matches: 14. Looked up from germline, CDR1 is SGDLS and CDR2 is YYNGEE. This CDR3 is 16 amino acids long. In DNA, the CDR3 is TGTGCCAGCAGCCCCAGTGGAGGGGGCTTGAAAGAAAAACTGTTTTTT. It is translated as CASSPSGGGLKEKLFF.

The genes are TRBV6-2 or TRBV6-3 and TRBJ1-5; a possible D gene is TRBD1 (6 bases). The length of the CDR3 is 15 residues. Germline CDR1 reads MNHEY; CDR2 reads SVGEGT. Trimming removed 5 bases at V and 3 bases at J, with 14 bases between. The CDR3 reads CASSTWTVLNQPQHF. In nucleotides, the CDR3 is TGTGCCAGCAGTACCTGGACAGTTCTCAATCAGCCCCAGCATTTT.

The chain uses TRBV11-2 and TRBJ1-2, with D hard to call. CDR1 and CDR2 (germline): SGHAT, FQNNGV. V was shortened by 5 bases and J by 2 bases, with 15 bases between the two germline ends. There are 15 residues in the CDR3. CDR3 loop: CASSARHQNNYGYTF. CDR3 nucleotides: TGTGCCAGCAGCGCAAGACACCAAAACAACTATGGCTACACCTTC.

The gene calls are TRBV4-3 and TRBJ2-3; the D is unclear. The germline CDR1 and CDR2 sequences are LGHNA and YSLEER. This CDR3 spans 15 amino acids. The ends were cut back, 0 bases at V and 4 bases at J, with 11 bases in the middle. The CDR3 region is CASSQDKEFPDTQYF. In nucleotides, the CDR3 is TGCGCCAGCAGCCAAGATAAGGAGTTCCCAGATACGCAGTATTTT.

This clone was recorded only once. The chain is built from TRBV7-6 and TRBJ2-7, with a possible D match to TRBD1 (7 bases). The CDR3 is 16 amino acids. Trimming took 0 bases from V and 3 from J, leaving 15 bases between them. Germline CDR1 SGHVS, CDR2 FNYEAQ. CDR3 protein: CASSLAPGGPIYEQYF. DNA for the CDR3: TGTGCCAGCAGCTTAGCCCCAGGGGGGCCCATCTACGAGCAGTACTTC. Full variable domain (outside the CDR3, taken from reference TRBV7-6 and TRBJ2-7): GAGVSQSPRYKVTKRGQDVALRCDPISGHVSLYWYRQALGQGPEFLTYFNYEAQQDKSGLPNDRFSAERPEGSISTLTIQRTEQRDSAMYRCASSLAPGGPIYEQYFGPGTRLTVT.

This clone occurred a few times. The rearrangement joins TRBV18 to TRBJ1-2; weak D call: TRBD1 (6 bases). V was trimmed by 6 bases and J by 0 bases, leaving 23 bases between them. The CDR3 extends over 18 amino acids. Germline V lookup: CDR1 KGHSH, CDR2 LQKENI. For the CDR3, the DNA is TGTGCCAGCTCCCCCGCCGGCCCCGGGACACCAACTAACTATGGCTACACCTTC. This gives the protein CASSPAGPGTPTNYGYTF. The whole variable domain, filled in from reference TRBV18 and TRBJ1-2, reads NAGVMQNPRHLVRRRGQEARLRCSPMKGHSHVYWYRQLPEEGLKFMVYLQKENIIDESGMPKERFSAEFPKEGPSILRIQQVVRGDSAAYFCASSPAGPGTPTNYGYTFGSGTRLTVV.

V usage is TRBV18 and J usage is TRBJ1-1; the D is unclear. The V end was cut by 4 bases, the J end by 3 bases, with 12 bases between. This CDR3 has 14 residues. The germline gives CDR1 KGHSH, CDR2 LQKENI. CDR3 sequence (DNA): TGTGCCAGCTCACTAGCGCCCCTGGACACTGAAGCTTTCTTT. Its protein product is CASSLAPLDTEAFF.

The J gene is TRBJ1-2, the V gene TRBV18; TRBD1 matches 9 bases. The CDR3 has 15 amino acids. Per germline, CDR1 KGHSH and CDR2 LQKENI. Unmatched junction bases numbered 8, after V lost 3 bases and J lost 6 bases. DNA for the CDR3: TGTGCCAGCTCACCTAAGATGACAGGGGGAAATGGCTACACCTTC. Amino acid sequence: CASSPKMTGGNGYTF.

The chain joins TRBV18 to TRBJ2-3, with 10 bases that match TRBD2. The CDR3 sequence is 17 residues long. Per germline, CDR1 KGHSH and CDR2 LQKENI. Trimming took 3 bases from V and 5 from J; bases not matched to a gene: 11. This CDR3 reads CASSPLAGAVGEDTQYF. CDR3 sequence (DNA): TGTGCCAGCTCACCCCTAGCGGGAGCCGTTGGGGAAGATACGCAGTATTTT.

The J gene is TRBJ1-5, the V gene TRBV15, with no clear D. Germline values: CDR1 LNHNV, CDR2 YYDKDF (reference sequence). V lost 4 bases, J lost 3 bases, and 16 bases lay in between. The CDR3 totals 16 residues. The CDR3 coding sequence is TGTGCCACCAGCATTACCAACCGGGGTTCCAATCAGCCCCAGCATTTT. Residues: CATSITNRGSNQPQHF.